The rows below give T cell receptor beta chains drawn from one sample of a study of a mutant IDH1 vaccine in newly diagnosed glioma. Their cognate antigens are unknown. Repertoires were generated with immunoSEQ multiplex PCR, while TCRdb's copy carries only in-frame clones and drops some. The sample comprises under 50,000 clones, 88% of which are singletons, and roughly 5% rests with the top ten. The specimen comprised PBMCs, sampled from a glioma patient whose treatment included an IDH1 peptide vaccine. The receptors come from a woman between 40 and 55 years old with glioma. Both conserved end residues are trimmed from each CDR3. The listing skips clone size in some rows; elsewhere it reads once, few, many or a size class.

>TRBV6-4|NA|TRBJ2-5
ASSDSRTHTTKETQY
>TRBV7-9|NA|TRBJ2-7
ASSLIVTGYEQY
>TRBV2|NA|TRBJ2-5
ASQGEETQY
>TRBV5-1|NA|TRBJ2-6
ASSPTGWTGANVLT
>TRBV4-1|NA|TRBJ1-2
ASSQVLAGDAYGYT
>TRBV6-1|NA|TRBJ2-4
ASSDRVGLAKNIQY
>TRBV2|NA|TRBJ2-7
ASSELGFSYEQY
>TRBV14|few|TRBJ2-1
ASSQEGQGRYNEQF
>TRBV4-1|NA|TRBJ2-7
ASSQAYQLYEQY
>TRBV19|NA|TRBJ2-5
ASSMGGLAGAKETQY
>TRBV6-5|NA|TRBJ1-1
ASYRDHGTEAF
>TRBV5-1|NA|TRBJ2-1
ASSPEGPSSYNEQF
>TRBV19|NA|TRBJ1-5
ASSILGAYSNQPQH
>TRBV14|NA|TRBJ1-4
ASSQGKVRQGRRTGNEKLF
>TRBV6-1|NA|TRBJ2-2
ASSMDRVRELF
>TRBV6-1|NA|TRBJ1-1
ASSEDWYLTEAF
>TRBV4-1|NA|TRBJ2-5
ASSQGTSTSARETQY
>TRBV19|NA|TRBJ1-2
ASRTDPAGSGYGYT
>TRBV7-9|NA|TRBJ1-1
ASSSSRDMNTEAF
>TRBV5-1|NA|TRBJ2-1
ASSIPYNEQF
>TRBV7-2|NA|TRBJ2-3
ASSLGLAGGFTDTQY
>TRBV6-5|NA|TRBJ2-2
ASTPGTGELF
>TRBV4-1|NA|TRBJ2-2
ASSQEGTVHGELF
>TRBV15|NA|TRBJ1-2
ATSRDGRQTYGYT
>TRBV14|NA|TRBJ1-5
ASSQGSFQPQH
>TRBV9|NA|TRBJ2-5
ASSPGGGGPQETQY
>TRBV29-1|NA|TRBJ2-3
SVSPYTDTQY
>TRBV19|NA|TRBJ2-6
ASRSVAGANVLT
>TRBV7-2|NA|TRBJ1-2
ASSSLGAFRGYT
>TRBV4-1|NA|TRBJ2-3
ASSQADSSTDTQY
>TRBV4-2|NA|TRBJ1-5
ASSQEGFPNQPQH
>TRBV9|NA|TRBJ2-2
ASSVELGLAGLNTGELF
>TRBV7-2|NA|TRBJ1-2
ASSLVDGRGPGYGYT
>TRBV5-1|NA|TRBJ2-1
ASSDGLMDEQF
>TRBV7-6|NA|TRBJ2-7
ASSLGPITYEQY
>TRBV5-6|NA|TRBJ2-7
ASSSDRAHEQY
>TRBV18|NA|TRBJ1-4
ASSPPGLTNEKLF
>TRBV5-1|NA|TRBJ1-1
ASSEPGQPNTEAF
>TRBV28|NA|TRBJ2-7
ASSFEGGTYEQY
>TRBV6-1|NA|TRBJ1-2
ASTQGRGYT
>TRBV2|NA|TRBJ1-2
ASITGGHYGYT
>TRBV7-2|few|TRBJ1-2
ASSQRLVYT
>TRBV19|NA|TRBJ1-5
ASRYQGDGQPQH
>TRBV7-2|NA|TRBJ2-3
ASSLGLGNTDTQY
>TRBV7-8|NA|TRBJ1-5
ASSLEAGAQPQH
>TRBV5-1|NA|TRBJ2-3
ASSFRDRGTDTQY
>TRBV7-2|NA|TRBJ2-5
ASSSKPTGVKTQY
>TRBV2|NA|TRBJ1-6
ASRDRAVYSPLH
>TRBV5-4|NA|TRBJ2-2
ASSSRGWELF
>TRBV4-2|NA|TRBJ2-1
ASSPKGDEQF
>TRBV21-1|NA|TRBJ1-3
ASSKKGQGAHSGNTIY
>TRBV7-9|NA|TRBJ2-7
ASSLAPRYEQY
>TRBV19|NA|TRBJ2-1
ASSMRPSGGSVFYEQF